A single sample is the source of the 11 T cell receptor beta chains below, sequenced in a study of early T cells in non-severe SARS-CoV-2 infection. TCRdb independently ran MiXCR on the 5' RACE reads; one entry per CDR3 protein. The sample holds 20,000 to 30,000 distinct CDR3 sequences, roughly 5% seen once. Specimen: whole blood. These receptors were taken from an adult who was a healthcare worker with PCR-confirmed SARS-CoV-2 infection or an uninfected control (not recorded which).

This clonotype was detected many times. The V call is TRBV12-3 or TRBV12-4, the J call TRBJ2-1; 9 bases are a match to TRBD2. The ends lost 3 bases at V and 9 bases at J; junction bases unmatched: 12. The CDR3 sequence is 16 residues long. The CDR3 region is CASSLWAGGPGGEQFF. The DNA for the CDR3 is TGTGCCAGCAGTTTGTGGGCGGGGGGGCCCGGAGGTGAGCAGTTCTTC.

This clonotype has ten or more counts. CDR3 DNA: TGTGCCAGCAGTTCCTTCGGGGTAGCGGGGGGGCGCACAGATACGCAGTATTTT. It codes for CASSSFGVAGGRTDTQYF. The V call is TRBV6-5, the J call TRBJ2-3; 11 nucleotides line up with TRBD2. This CDR3 has 18 amino acids. V was clipped by 4 bases and J by 1 base; unmatched bases: 10. The germline V gene encodes CDR1 MNHEY and CDR2 SVGAGI.

This chain joins TRBV19 and TRBJ1-4; D is unresolved. The V end was cut by 1 base, the J end by 2 bases, with 11 bases between. The CDR3 spans 16 residues. CDR1 LNHDA and CDR2 SQIVND come from the germline V gene (reference sequence). CDR3 in DNA: TGTGCCAGTAGTATAGCCTCGGCGGACACTAATGAAAAACTGTTTTTT. Protein: CASSIASADTNEKLFF. Combining the CDR3 with reference TRBV19 and TRBJ1-4 gives the whole variable domain DGGITQSPKYLFRKEGQNVTLSCEQNLNHDAMYWYRQDPGQGLRLIYYSQIVNDFQKGDIAEGYSVSREKKESFPLTVTSAQKNPTAFYLCASSIASADTNEKLFFGSGTQLSVL.

This clonotype has a count of ten or more. This chain uses TRBV6-1 with TRBJ2-3; 7 bases fit TRBD2. Trimming removed 7 bases from V and 2 bases from J; junction bases left unmatched: 3. This CDR3 is 13 amino acids long. Germline lookup yields CDR1 MNHNS and CDR2 SASEGT. The CDR3 sequence: CASMGGDTDTQYF. The CDR3 nucleotides read TGTGCCAGCATGGGGGGGGACACAGATACGCAGTATTTT.

The chain carries TRBV11-3 and TRBJ2-1; D might be TRBD1 (6 bases). Germline V lookup: CDR1 SGHNT, CDR2 YENEEA. This CDR3 has 14 residues. V lost 1 base, J lost 8 bases, and 12 bases lay in between. The CDR3 loop reads CASSLVAGVDEQFF. The CDR3 bases are TGTGCCAGCAGCTTAGTGGCAGGGGTGGATGAGCAGTTCTTC.

Ten or more counts support this clonotype. V is TRBV20-1 and J is TRBJ2-2; D uncertain. Germline V gene lookup returns CDR1 DFQATT and CDR2 SNEGSKA (reference sequence). There are 14 residues in the CDR3. The V and J ends lost 4 bases and 3 bases respectively, with 12 bases between them. In DNA, the CDR3 is TGCAGTGCTAAGGAGAGTAGGGACACCGGGGAGCTGTTTTTT. This gives the protein CSAKESRDTGELFF.

This clonotype was counted many times. The gene calls are TRBV7-9 and TRBJ1-1, with TRBD1 matching over 8 bases. This CDR3 spans 14 amino acids. Trimming at V came to 5 bases and at J to 12 bases, leaving 14 bases not matched to a gene. CDR1 is SEHNR, CDR2 FQNEAQ, per germline (reference sequence). CDR3 DNA sequence: TGTGCCAGCAGCGCGAAGGACAGGGCGGAAGAGTCTTTCTTT. Translating gives CASSAKDRAEESFF.

This clonotype was counted a few times. The V gene is TRBV6-1, the J gene TRBJ1-2; 11 nucleotides align to TRBD1. This CDR3 comprises 16 residues. Germline lookup yields CDR1 MNHNS and CDR2 SASEGT. V gave up 6 bases and J gave up 8 bases; unmatched junction bases: 14. The CDR3 sequence is CASSPNSGTGGEGYTF. The CDR3 nucleotides read TGTGCCAGCAGCCCAAACAGCGGGACAGGGGGAGAAGGCTACACCTTC.

This clonotype has a count of ten or more. This chain uses TRBV20-1 with TRBJ1-5; 11 bases map to TRBD1. Germline V gives CDR1 DFQATT, CDR2 SNEGSKA (reference sequence). The V and J ends lost 2 bases and 3 bases, in that order; junction bases with no gene match: 9. This CDR3 has 17 amino acids. The CDR3 coding sequence is TGCAGTGCTAGACCGGGACAGGGGGTTAAGGACAATCAGCCCCAGCATTTT. Encoded protein: CSARPGQGVKDNQPQHF.

This clonotype was seen a few times. The chain combines TRBV20-1 with TRBJ2-1; 16 bases map to TRBD2. The V gene's germline CDR1 is DFQATT and CDR2 SNEGSKA (reference sequence). The CDR3 runs to 17 residues. V lost 6 bases and J lost 0; bases outside the gene matches: 5. The CDR3 loop reads CSAGLAGGESSYNEQFF. The CDR3 DNA is TGCAGTGCGGGACTAGCGGGGGGGGAAAGCTCCTACAATGAGCAGTTCTTC.

This clonotype was counted many times. The rearrangement joins TRBV18 to TRBJ1-5; no reliable D call. The germline V gene has CDR1 KGHSH and CDR2 LQKENI. V gave up 3 bases and J gave up 5 bases, with 14 bases separating them. The CDR3 contains 15 residues. The CDR3 protein is CASSPRVGYDQPQHF. The CDR3 nucleotides read TGTGCCAGCTCACCCCGAGTGGGGTATGATCAGCCCCAGCATTTT.